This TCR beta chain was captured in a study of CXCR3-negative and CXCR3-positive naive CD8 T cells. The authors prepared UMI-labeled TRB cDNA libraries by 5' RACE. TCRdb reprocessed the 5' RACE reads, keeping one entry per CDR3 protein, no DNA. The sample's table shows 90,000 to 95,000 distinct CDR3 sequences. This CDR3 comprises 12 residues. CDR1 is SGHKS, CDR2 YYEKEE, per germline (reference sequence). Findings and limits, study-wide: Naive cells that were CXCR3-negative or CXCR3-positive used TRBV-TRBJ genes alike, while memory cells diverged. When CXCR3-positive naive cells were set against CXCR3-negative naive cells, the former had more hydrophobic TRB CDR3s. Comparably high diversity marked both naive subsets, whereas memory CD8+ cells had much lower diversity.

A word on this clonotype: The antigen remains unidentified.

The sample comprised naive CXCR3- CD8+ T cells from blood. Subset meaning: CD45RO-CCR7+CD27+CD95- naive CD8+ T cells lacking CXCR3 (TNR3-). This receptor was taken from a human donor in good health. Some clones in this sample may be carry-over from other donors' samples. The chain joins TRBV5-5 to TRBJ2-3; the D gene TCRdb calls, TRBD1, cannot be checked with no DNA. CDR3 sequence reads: CASSGDADTQYF.